The subject of this entry is one T cell receptor (beta chain). No antigen is known for it. Nothing much larger sits one base from this clone, and base qualities are not available. The collaborating institutions used their own protocols to collect whole blood in K2EDTA tubes. For TCRbeta analysis, collaborator samples were shipped as frozen whole blood, as isolated PBMCs, or as DNA extracted from either sample type. TCRbeta CDR3 regions were amplified from genomic DNA by means of the immunoSEQ Assay, a bias-controlled multiplex PCR. Concerning the study's data processing: The number of nucleated cells in each sample was estimated from the amplification of reference gene primers within the assay. Sequence reads were collapsed and filtered to measure the absolute abundance of every unique TCRbeta CDR3 rearrangement. Productive Simpson clonality was computed per sample as the square root of Simpson's diversity index over productive rearrangements. TCRdb carries this immuneACCESS record with in-frame sequences only. Its versions omit some clonotypes, under half of them owing to an unresolved V gene in the studies checked, with the rest unexplained. Clone size and V and J calls were adopted from that table, with D and trimming inferred from the DNA. The sample contains fewer than 80,000 clones, around 80% of them found a single time. 8.5% to 10% of the sample belongs to the ten largest clones.

This specimen belongs to a study of blood T cell repertoires in COVID-19 (dated by TCRdb to 2018 to 2021). Context from the whole study: Collaborator samples came from the United States, Italy and Spain and covered acute and convalescent phases of COVID-19. The prospective study material was composed of cDNA or gDNA derived from T cells, B-cell-depleted T cells, or PBMCs. Deeply sampled blood TCRbeta repertoires from subjects exposed to, actively infected with, or recovered from COVID-19 were included in the dataset. The repertoires were made available in a free public database intended to serve as a resource for research on the immune response to SARS-CoV-2. The samples were drawn from two sources: the first 160 participants of the ongoing ImmuneRACE study, and fewer than 1,500 subjects contributed by 6 global collaborators. Sample metadata almost always included a de-identified subject ID, COVID-19 status, age in years and sex. Where available, HLA class I and class II types were obtained from metadata supplied by the sample provider rather than from assay-based typing. Broader findings and caveats from the paper: The amount of clinical and demographic metadata varied by source and participant and was provided uncurated.

V lost 6 bases and J lost 5 bases, and the count of bases not matched to a germline gene is 3. From a lookup of the germline V gene, CDR1 and CDR2 are ENHRY and SYGVKD. From its cysteine to its phenylalanine, the CDR3 spans 12 amino acids. Here the CDR3 DNA is all that survives: 36 bases in frame from base 1. The source of this sequence is a human donor in a cohort sampled during active COVID-19. Input material: peripheral blood. This chain joins TRBV10-3 to TRBJ2-7, and 8 junction bases match TRBD1. The DNA sequence is as follows: TGTGCCATCAGGGACAGGGAGGACGAGCAGTACTTC. It encodes CAIRDREDEQYF.